A single sample gave rise to the 4 T cell receptor beta chains below, sequenced in a study of blood T cell repertoires in COVID-19. Assay: immunoSEQ multiplex PCR; the TCRdb copy retains only in-frame clones and omits some. Counted here are about 170,000 clones, over 80% occurring once; the ten biggest clones make up roughly 9%. The sequencing sample was made of peripheral blood. The receptors derive from a woman of 80 years or more with active or convalescent COVID-19.

In its sample, this clone was seen once. V usage is TRBV19 and J usage is TRBJ2-3; D is undetermined. This CDR3 comprises 12 residues. Germline CDR1 reads LNHDA; CDR2 reads SQIVND (reference sequence). The ends were cut back, 4 bases at V and 7 bases at J, with 9 bases in the middle. CDR3 in amino acids: CASSSERNTQYF. In DNA form, the CDR3 reads TGTGCCAGTAGTAGTGAGAGAAATACGCAGTATTTT. The full variable domain, in which reference TRBV19 and TRBJ2-3 provide the parts outside the CDR3, is DGGITQSPKYLFRKEGQNVTLSCEQNLNHDAMYWYRQDPGQGLRLIYYSQIVNDFQKGDIAEGYSVSREKKESFPLTVTSAQKNPTAFYLCASSSERNTQYFGPGTRLTVL.

The chain uses TRBV5-4 and TRBJ1-2; no definite D call. V lost 2 bases to trimming and J lost 2 bases, with 7 bases between them. In germline, CDR1 is SGHNT, CDR2 YYREEE (reference sequence). The CDR3 contains 13 residues. As DNA, the CDR3 is TGTGCCAGCAGCTTAGGACTAAACTATGGCTACACCTTC. Protein sequence: CASSLGLNYGYTF.

The V call is TRBV5-1, the J call TRBJ2-3, with D maybe TRBD2 (6 bases). This CDR3 spans 13 amino acids. The germline V and J ends were trimmed by 4 bases and 4 bases, with 10 bases remaining between them. The V gene's germline CDR1 is SGHRS and CDR2 YFSETQ. The CDR3 region has the DNA TGCGCCAGCAGCCACCGCGGGGCAGATACGCAGTATTTT. Protein sequence: CASSHRGADTQYF.

V is TRBV13 and J is TRBJ2-7, with D tentatively TRBD2 (7 bases). Trimming took 2 bases from V and 9 from J, leaving 41 bases between them. This CDR3 has 22 amino acids. CDR1 and CDR2 (germline): PRHDT, FYEKMQ (reference sequence). In nucleotides, the CDR3 is TGTGCCAGCAGCTTATTGAGTTCTAGGACGGGGGTTTGGGGGGGCTCCCCCGTCGGGCAGTACTTC. Protein: CASSLLSSRTGVWGGSPVGQYF.